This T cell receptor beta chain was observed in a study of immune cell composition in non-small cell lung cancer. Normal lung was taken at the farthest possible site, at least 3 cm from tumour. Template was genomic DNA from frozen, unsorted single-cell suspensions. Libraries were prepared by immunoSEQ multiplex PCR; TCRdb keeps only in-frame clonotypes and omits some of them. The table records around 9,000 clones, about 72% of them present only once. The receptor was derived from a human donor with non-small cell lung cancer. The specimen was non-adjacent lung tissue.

The CDR3 nucleotides are TGTGCCAGCAGCCGGGGGGACACCACCCTGGGTTTACAAGAGACCCAGTACTTC. It specifies CASSRGDTTLGLQETQYF. The V gene is TRBV11-3, the J gene TRBJ2-5; possible D gene TRBD2, 7 bases. With 5 bases removed from V and 2 bases from J, the gap between germline ends came to 24 bases. The CDR3 runs 18 residues. Germline lookup yields CDR1 SGHNT and CDR2 YENEEA.